This T cell receptor (beta chain) derives from a study of blood T cell repertoires in COVID-19. Study-level background: Spain, Italy and the United States supplied samples that represented acute and convalescent COVID-19. T cells, B-cell-depleted T cells, or PBMCs provided the cDNA or gDNA that served as material.

This CDR3 is built from 11 residues. Looked up from germline, CDR1 is MDHEN and CDR2 is SYDVKM. V shed 5 bases and J shed 1 base, with 2 bases lying between them. Seattle patients were enrolled during active infection and followed longitudinally. Authors' analysis steps: The assay estimated nucleated cells by amplifying reference gene primers. TCRdb's copy holds only in-frame clones and misses some; the assay was immunoSEQ multiplex PCR. V and J calls and clone size are as listed in that table; D and trimming were resolved from the DNA. This sample has about 270,000 clones, with approximately 84% found just once. This clone was counted only a few times.

Source material: peripheral blood. The chain joins TRBV28 to TRBJ1-1; D is undetermined. This clonotype originated in a human donor with COVID-19, enrolled during active disease. The donor label of this sample is uncertain. The CDR3 loop is CASSQNTEAFF. CDR3 sequence (DNA): TGTGCCAGCAGTCAGAACACTGAAGCTTTCTTT.